The 5 T cell receptor beta chains below were found in one sample sequenced in a study of CD8+ T cells in alopecia areata. cDNA prepared by RNA extraction and subsequent reverse transcription served as the template for sequencing. The table came from immunoSEQ multiplex PCR; TCRdb's copy has only in-frame clones and leaves some out. Found here are about 110,000 clones, less than 70% of them singletons; the top ten hold roughly 3.5%. Stated treatment: oral pan-JAK inhibitor, 5-10 mg twice daily. Sequencing used CD4+ T cells sorted from blood, obtained at week 24, from a patient treated with tofacitinib. These receptors all come from a human donor with alopecia areata.

The V call is TRBV27, the J call TRBJ2-7, with a weak D call TRBD1 (6 bases). CDR3 length equals 14 residues. The germline CDR1 and CDR2 sequences are MNHEY and SMNVEV (reference sequence). Trimming left V 10 bases short and J 4 bases short, with 20 bases between. CDR3 in DNA: TGTGCCACACGACAGGTCCTCACAGCTTACGAGCAGTACTTC. It encodes CATRQVLTAYEQYF.

The chain joins TRBV6-5 to TRBJ1-3; D not resolved. V lost 5 bases to trimming and J lost 0 bases, with 8 bases between them. The CDR3 sequence is 14 residues long. The germline CDR1 and CDR2 sequences are MNHEY and SVGAGI. DNA of the CDR3: TGTGCCAGCAGTGACCCGGGCTCTGGAAACACCATATATTTT. Translated: CASSDPGSGNTIYF.

DNA for the CDR3: TGCGCCAGCAGTCAATCAAGCGGGGGGGCACGAGAGACCCAGTACTTC. It translates to CASSQSSGGARETQYF. The chain is built from TRBV23-1 and TRBJ2-5; TRBD2 agrees at 10 bases. TRBV23-1 is identified as an open reading frame with a role that is uncertain. The V segment lost 0 bases and the J segment 4 bases; nucleotides outside the gene matches: 5. This CDR3 spans 16 amino acids.

This clone has more than one count but fewer than ten. V gene TRBV4-3 combines with J gene TRBJ2-3; no clear D gene. The CDR3 loop spans 13 amino acids. Germline V lookup: CDR1 LGHNA, CDR2 YSLEER. V shed 4 bases and J shed 0 bases, with 5 bases lying between them. CDR3 DNA: TGCGCCAGCAGCCCGGAGAGCACAGATACGCAGTATTTT. This translates into CASSPESTDTQYF.

This chain's CDR3 is CASSPTDSNQPQHF. The CDR3 DNA reads as TGCGCCAGCAGCCCGACAGATAGCAATCAGCCCCAGCATTTT. This sequence joins TRBV5-1 and TRBJ1-5, with a weak D call TRBD1 (5 bases). V dropped 4 bases and J dropped 0 bases, with 8 bases sitting between them. The CDR3 runs to 14 residues. Germline V gene sequence: CDR1 SGHRS, CDR2 YFSETQ.